Below are 13 T cell receptor beta chains sequenced from a single sample in a study of technical replicates of blood from a few donors. The protocol was immunoSEQ multiplex PCR, while the TCRdb copy is restricted to in-frame clones and leaves out a portion. The sample holds under 90,000 clones, about 94% seen once. The sequencing sample was made of T cells isolated from PBMCs. The receptors derive from a human donor in good health.

The chain's CDR3 is CASSFEVNNEQFF. CDR3 bases: TGTGCCAGCAGTTTTGAGGTTAACAATGAGCAGTTCTTC. The rearrangement uses TRBV28 and TRBJ2-1; no clear D. The length of the CDR3 is 13 residues. Germline values: CDR1 MDHEN, CDR2 SYDVKM. V was clipped by 3 bases and J by 5 bases, with 8 bases between them.

This clone was counted between two and nine times. The chain recombines TRBV30 with TRBJ1-1; the D is unclear. The germline V and J ends were trimmed by 5 bases and 11 bases, with 15 bases remaining between them. The CDR3 length is 11 residues. CDR1 and CDR2 (germline): GTSNPN, SVGIG (reference sequence). In nucleotides, the CDR3 is TGTGCCTGGGACCTCATCGCGGAGGCTTTCTTT. Translation: CAWDLIAEAFF.

This chain connects TRBV2 to TRBJ2-7; tentative D call: TRBD1 (6 bases). Trimming stripped 0 bases from V and 2 bases from J, with 8 bases between. The CDR3 totals 14 residues. CDR1 SNHLY and CDR2 FYNNEI come from the germline V gene. The CDR3 nucleotides read TGTGCCAGCAGTGAAGCGAACAGGGCCTACGAGCAGTACTTC. This encodes CASSEANRAYEQYF.

The chain uses TRBV11-2 and TRBJ2-1, with D possibly TRBD2 on 6 matching bases. The V gene's germline CDR1 is SGHAT and CDR2 FQNNGV. The CDR3 sequence is 15 residues long. Between the trimmed V and J ends, which lost 6 bases and 4 bases, there was a span of 16 bases. DNA of the CDR3: TGTGCCAGCAGGTCGTTCCGGGACTCTTACAATGAGCAGTTCTTC. This encodes CASRSFRDSYNEQFF.

V and J are TRBV7-9 and TRBJ1-2, with D tentatively TRBD1 (5 bases). V gave up 7 bases and J gave up 6 bases, with 24 bases separating them. There are 16 residues in the CDR3. The germline V gene has CDR1 SEHNR and CDR2 FQNEAQ (reference sequence). The chain's CDR3 is CASTHPVGQGINGYTF. CDR3 DNA sequence: TGTGCCAGCACCCACCCCGTTGGGCAGGGTATTAATGGCTACACCTTC.

The table lists this clone with a count of one. The rearrangement joins TRBV6-5 to TRBJ1-1; TRBD1 is a possible D gene (6 bases). The CDR3 runs 13 residues. Germline V lookup: CDR1 MNHEY, CDR2 SVGAGI. The V and J ends lost 6 bases and 3 bases respectively, with 11 bases between them. The CDR3 region has the DNA TGTGCCAGCAGACCGGACAGCTACACTGAAGCTTTCTTT. This sequence encodes CASRPDSYTEAFF.

This rearrangement joins TRBV15 to TRBJ2-7; maybe TRBD2 (5 bases). Germline CDR1 LNHNV, CDR2 YYDKDF (reference sequence). Deletions cut 3 bases from V and 2 bases from J, with 8 bases between. The CDR3 covers 13 residues. In nucleotides, the CDR3 is TGTGCCACCAGCAGGGAGGCTGCCTACGAGCAGTACTTC. Protein sequence: CATSREAAYEQYF.

The gene calls are TRBV5-6 and TRBJ2-5; 8 nucleotides match TRBD1. This CDR3 contains 16 residues. Germline V lookup: CDR1 SGHDT, CDR2 YYEEEE. V trimming: 4 bases; J trimming: 5 bases; junction bases outside the gene matches: 13. The chain's CDR3 is CASSQGQGMVWETQYF. In nucleotides, the CDR3 is TGTGCCAGCAGCCAAGGACAGGGAATGGTCTGGGAGACCCAGTACTTC.

The rearrangement links TRBV6-1 to TRBJ2-5; 7 nucleotides align to TRBD2. This CDR3 region has 17 residues. Trimming took 2 bases from V and 2 from J; bases not matched to a gene: 11. Germline lookup yields CDR1 MNHNS and CDR2 SASEGT. The CDR3 is CASSESVPRGVQETQYF. In DNA, the CDR3 is TGTGCCAGCAGTGAAAGCGTGCCACGGGGGGTACAAGAGACCCAGTACTTC.

V is TRBV13 and J is TRBJ2-5, with 9 bases lining up with TRBD1. The CDR3 runs 14 residues. Germline lookup yields CDR1 PRHDT and CDR2 FYEKMQ (reference sequence). The V segment lost 7 bases and the J segment 1 base; nucleotides outside the gene matches: 4. For the CDR3, the DNA is TGTGCCAGCATCAAACAGGGGGCCCAAGAGACCCAGTACTTC. Translated, it gives CASIKQGAQETQYF.

The chain recombines TRBV5-8 with TRBJ1-2; the match to TRBD1 covers 7 bases. Germline assignment: CDR1 SGHTS and CDR2 YDEGEE. Trimming removed 0 bases from V and 3 bases from J; junction bases left unmatched: 5. The CDR3 loop spans 15 amino acids. The CDR3 protein is CASSLALTGHYGYTF. In DNA, the CDR3 is TGTGCCAGCAGCTTGGCCTTGACAGGGCACTATGGCTACACCTTC.

The V and J genes are TRBV5-6 and TRBJ1-1; a possible D gene is TRBD1 (6 bases). The CDR3 totals 16 residues. The V gene lost 4 bases and the J gene lost 0 bases, with 16 bases spanning the gap. CDR1 SGHDT and CDR2 YYEEEE come from the germline V gene. DNA of the CDR3: TGTGCCAGCAGCCCCGGAAAGGGACACTTGAACACTGAAGCTTTCTTT. It is translated as CASSPGKGHLNTEAFF.

J is TRBJ1-2 and V is TRBV19; D is possibly TRBD1 (5 bases). Germline V CDR1 and CDR2: LNHDA, SQIVND (reference sequence). Deletions cut 7 bases from V and 3 bases from J, with 12 bases between. CDR3 length: 13 residues. The CDR3 protein is CASTPGPHYGYTF. Here the CDR3 DNA reads TGTGCCAGTACCCCAGGGCCCCACTATGGCTACACCTTC. The full variable domain, with the rest looked up from reference TRBV19 and TRBJ1-2, is DGGITQSPKYLFRKEGQNVTLSCEQNLNHDAMYWYRQDPGQGLRLIYYSQIVNDFQKGDIAEGYSVSREKKESFPLTVTSAQKNPTAFYLCASTPGPHYGYTFGSGTRLTVV.